This T cell receptor beta chain originates from a study of T cells in localized non-small cell lung cancer. Points from the study as a whole: Investigators sequenced only a single tumor region, leaving heterogeneity possible. Turning up in adjacent lung were a median about 56 of the top 100 tumor clones. Uninvolved adjacent lung showed peak T cell clonality, exceeding tumor.

Notes on this clone: Its antigen is not known.

Germline CDR1 reads PRHDT; CDR2 reads FYEKMQ (reference sequence). The length of the CDR3 is 14 residues. The germline V and J ends were trimmed by 4 bases and 5 bases, with 13 bases remaining between them. Here immunoSEQ multiplex PCR was the method, and the copy in TCRdb shows in-frame clones only, minus some. The data contain about 25,000 clones, around 89% of them singletons. The sample consisted of peripheral blood mononuclear cells, taken before any cancer treatment. The rearrangement links TRBV13 to TRBJ2-3; D is possibly TRBD1 (6 bases). The origin of this receptor is a woman aged 35 to 70 with stage III lung adenocarcinoma. CDR3 amino acids: CASSSQGPQDTQYF. In nucleotides, the CDR3 is TGTGCCAGCAGCTCTCAGGGGCCCCAAGATACGCAGTATTTT.